This T cell receptor (beta chain) was documented in a study of blood T cell repertoires in COVID-19. Background on the study: Samples taken during acute and convalescent COVID-19 were collected in the United States, Italy and Spain. PBMCs, B-cell-depleted T cells, or T cells were the source of the cDNA or gDNA that made up the material.

Across over 20 US areas, participants ranged in age from about 18 to 100 years. Exposed participants came across a COVID-19 case within 2 weeks before study entry. V gave up 10 bases and J gave up 7 bases; unmatched junction bases: 10. This CDR3 has 14 residues. The germline V gene has CDR1 SNHLY and CDR2 FYNNEI. This clone has a handful of counts. Method: immunoSEQ multiplex PCR; TCRdb's copy keeps in-frame clones and lacks some. The sample lists 200,000 to 250,000 clones; 90% were seen once. This receptor was identified in a man younger than 45 who had been exposed to COVID-19. V gene TRBV2 combines with J gene TRBJ1-4; 9 bases are shared with TRBD1. Specimen: PBMCs or T cells enriched from blood (not recorded which). CDR3 protein: CATKHRGLSEKLFF. The DNA of the CDR3 is TGTGCCACCAAACACAGGGGGCTTAGTGAAAAACTGTTTTTT.